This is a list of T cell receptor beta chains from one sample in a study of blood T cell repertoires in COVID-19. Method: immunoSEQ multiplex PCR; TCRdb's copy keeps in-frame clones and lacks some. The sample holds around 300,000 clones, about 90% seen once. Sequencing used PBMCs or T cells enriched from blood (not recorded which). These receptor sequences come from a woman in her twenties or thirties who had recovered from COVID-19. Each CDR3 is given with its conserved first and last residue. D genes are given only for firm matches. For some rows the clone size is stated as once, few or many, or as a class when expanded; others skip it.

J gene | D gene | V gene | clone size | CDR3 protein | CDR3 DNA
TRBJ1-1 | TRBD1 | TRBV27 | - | CASRQGKTEAFF | TGTGCCAGCCGACAGGGAAAGACTGAAGCTTTCTTT
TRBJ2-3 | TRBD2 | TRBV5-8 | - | CASSLPSGAPTDTQYF | TGTGCCAGCAGCTTGCCTAGCGGGGCCCCCACAGATACGCAGTATTTT
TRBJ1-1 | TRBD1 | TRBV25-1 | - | CASSALILGQGADTEAFF | TGTGCCAGCAGTGCCCTAATCCTGGGACAGGGGGCGGACACTGAAGCTTTCTTT
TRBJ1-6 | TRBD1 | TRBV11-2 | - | CASSLERQGPLHF | TGTGCCAGCAGCTTAGAGCGACAGGGACCCCTCCACTTT
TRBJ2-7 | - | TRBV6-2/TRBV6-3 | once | CASSYGGSYEQYF | TGTGCCAGCAGTTACGGCGGGTCCTACGAGCAGTACTTC
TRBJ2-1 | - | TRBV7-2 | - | CASSPPRLRNNEQFF | TGTGCCAGCAGCCCGCCGAGATTGCGAAACAATGAGCAGTTCTTC
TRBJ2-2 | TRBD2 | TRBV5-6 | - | CASSLIEGTIITGELFF | TGTGCCAGCAGCTTAATAGAGGGGACTATCATCACCGGGGAGCTGTTTTTT
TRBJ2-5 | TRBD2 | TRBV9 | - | CASSAAGTRETQYF | TGTGCCAGCAGCGCGGCCGGGACTAGGGAGACCCAGTACTTC
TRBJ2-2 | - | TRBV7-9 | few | CASSFSRQHTGELFF | TGTGCCAGCAGCTTTTCGCGACAGCACACCGGGGAGCTGTTTTTT
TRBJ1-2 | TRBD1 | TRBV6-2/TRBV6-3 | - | CASSFGQGNYGYTF | TGTGCCAGCAGCTTCGGACAGGGAAACTATGGCTACACCTTC
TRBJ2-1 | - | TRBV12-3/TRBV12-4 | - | CASGRAGYNEQFF | TGTGCCAGCGGCAGGGCGGGATACAATGAGCAGTTCTTC
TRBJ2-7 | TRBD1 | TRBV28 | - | CASSSTGQGASYEQYF | TGTGCCAGCAGTTCCACCGGACAGGGAGCGTCCTACGAGCAGTACTTC
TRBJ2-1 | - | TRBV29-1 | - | CSVVESYNEQFF | TGCAGCGTTGTGGAGTCCTACAATGAGCAGTTCTTC
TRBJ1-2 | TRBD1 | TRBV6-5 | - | CASTRTGEGYTF | TGTGCCAGCACCCGGACAGGGGAAGGCTACACCTTC
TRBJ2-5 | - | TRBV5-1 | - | CASSIGWTPGETQYF | TGCGCCAGCAGCATTGGATGGACGCCGGGGGAGACCCAGTACTTC